These T cell receptor beta chains were read from a single sample in a study of CD8 T cells in ankylosing spondylitis. MiXCR, applied by TCRdb to the 5' RACE reads, yields one record per CDR3 protein. Among 350,000 or so distinct CDR3 sequences listed, about 15% were seen once. What was sequenced was blood, either unsorted or a sorted T cell fraction (not recorded which). These receptors all come from a male donor with ankylosing spondylitis or in good health (not recorded which). Each CDR3 is given with its conserved first and last residue. D genes are given only for firm matches. Not every row has a clone size; where given, it reads once, few, many or a size class.

j_gene	abundance	v_gene	d_gene	CDR3aa	CDR3nt
TRBJ2-1	few	TRBV6-1	.	CASSPLAPSYNEQFF	TGTGCCAGCAGTCCCTTGGCTCCATCCTACAATGAGCAGTTCTTC
TRBJ2-1	.	TRBV27	.	CASSSRGSTYNEQFF	TGTGCCAGCAGTTCCCGCGGGTCAACCTACAATGAGCAGTTCTTC
TRBJ2-5	few	TRBV18	.	CASSYGIGGETQYF	TGTGCCAGCTCATACGGTATAGGCGGAGAGACCCAGTACTTC
TRBJ1-1	.	TRBV20-1	.	CSASSGANLYTEAFF	TGCAGTGCTTCCTCCGGGGCTAACCTTTACACTGAAGCTTTCTTT
TRBJ2-3	once	TRBV12-3/TRBV12-4	TRBD1	CASSFQDRGTDTQYF	TGTGCCAGCAGTTTTCAGGACAGGGGCACAGATACGCAGTATTTT
TRBJ2-1	few	TRBV4-2	TRBD2	CASSQDRVSGAYNEQFF	TGTGCCAGCAGCCAAGATAGGGTTAGCGGGGCATACAATGAGCAGTTCTTC
TRBJ2-5	.	TRBV25-1	.	CASSEFRARQETQYF	TGTGCCAGCAGTGAATTCCGGGCCAGACAAGAGACCCAGTACTTC
TRBJ2-1	many	TRBV20-1	TRBD2	CSAVPGLGINEQFF	TGCAGTGCTGTCCCGGGACTAGGGATCAATGAGCAGTTCTTC
TRBJ1-5	.	TRBV12-3/TRBV12-4	.	CASSTTGNGGNQPQHF	TGTGCCAGCAGCACCACAGGGAACGGAGGCAATCAGCCCCAGCATTTT
TRBJ2-2	few	TRBV29-1	.	CSVEPTGRGELFF	TGCAGCGTTGAACCTACAGGGAGGGGGGAGCTGTTTTTT
TRBJ2-5	.	TRBV7-9	TRBD2	CASSWGLAGRQTQYF	TGTGCCAGCAGCTGGGGACTAGCGGGAAGACAGACCCAGTACTTC
TRBJ2-5	.	TRBV11-2	TRBD1	CASSSGTGSAETQYF	TGTGCCAGCAGCTCCGGGACAGGGTCGGCAGAGACCCAGTACTTC
TRBJ2-3	few	TRBV5-4	.	CASSLAGSLYTDTQYF	TGTGCCAGCAGCTTGGCCGGCAGCCTATACACAGATACGCAGTATTTT
TRBJ2-1	many	TRBV12-3/TRBV12-4	.	CASSLDWIYNEQFF	TGTGCCAGCAGTTTGGACTGGATTTACAATGAGCAGTTCTTC
TRBJ1-1	.	TRBV12-3/TRBV12-4	TRBD1	CASNLDRVTEAFF	TGTGCCAGCAACTTGGACAGGGTGACTGAAGCTTTCTTT
TRBJ2-1	.	TRBV20-1	TRBD1	CSALGQGSYNEQFF	TGCAGTGCCCTGGGACAGGGCTCCTACAATGAGCAGTTCTTC
TRBJ2-1	many	TRBV5-1	TRBD2	CASSRLAGGPDEQFF	TGCGCCAGCAGCAGACTAGCGGGGGGGCCAGATGAGCAGTTCTTC
TRBJ2-1	.	TRBV3-1	TRBD2	CASRVNRLAGEQFF	TGTGCCAGCAGGGTAAATCGACTAGCGGGGGAACAGTTCTTC
TRBJ2-7	few	TRBV10-3	.	CAISAGGTYEQYF	TGTGCCATCAGTGCAGGCGGGACCTACGAGCAGTACTTC
TRBJ2-2	.	TRBV12-3/TRBV12-4	.	CASTTTYLADTGELFF	TGTGCCAGCACTACCACGTATCTCGCGGACACCGGGGAGCTGTTTTTT
TRBJ2-1	few	TRBV10-3	TRBD2	CSISESTSGRLGYNEQFF	TGTTCCATCAGTGAGTCGACTAGCGGGAGGCTCGGCTACAATGAGCAGTTCTTC
TRBJ1-3	.	TRBV5-5	.	CASSPRVSSGNTIYF	TGTGCCAGCAGCCCCCGGGTCTCCTCTGGAAACACCATATATTTT
TRBJ2-5	.	TRBV20-1	.	CSARGQWGRETQYF	TGCAGTGCTAGGGGGCAGTGGGGTCGGGAGACCCAGTACTTC
TRBJ1-6	few	TRBV7-2	.	CASSQSDVTSPLHF	TGTGCCAGCAGCCAGTCAGATGTAACCTCACCCCTCCACTTT
TRBJ2-1	many	TRBV6-1	.	CASRPREPPNEQFF	TGTGCCAGCAGACCACGAGAACCCCCCAATGAGCAGTTCTTC
TRBJ2-7	few	TRBV2	TRBD1	CASSEGGTGNPRTREQYF	TGTGCCAGCAGTGAAGGGGGGACAGGGAACCCCCGAACGCGCGAGCAGTACTTC
TRBJ1-2	.	TRBV20-1	.	CSARRGSYGYTF	TGCAGTGCTAGGAGGGGGTCCTATGGCTACACCTTC
TRBJ1-3	few	TRBV2	TRBD1	CASSAGQLSGNTIYF	TGTGCCAGCAGTGCGGGACAGCTCTCTGGAAACACCATATATTTT
TRBJ1-1	.	TRBV7-2	.	CASSFGRVNTEAFF	TGTGCCAGCAGCTTTGGCAGGGTGAACACTGAAGCTTTCTTT
TRBJ2-5	few	TRBV29-1	.	CSVVGSGETQYF	TGCAGCGTTGTAGGCAGCGGGGAGACCCAGTACTTC
TRBJ2-7	few	TRBV11-2	.	CASSSPPDRGPYEQYF	TGTGCCAGCAGCTCCCCTCCGGACAGAGGACCCTACGAGCAGTACTTC
TRBJ1-1	.	TRBV6-5	.	CASTRTGTEAFF	TGTGCCAGCACCCGGACGGGCACTGAAGCTTTCTTT
TRBJ2-5	.	TRBV9	TRBD2	CASSPGLAGDGETQYF	TGTGCCAGCAGCCCTGGACTAGCGGGAGACGGGGAGACCCAGTACTTC
TRBJ2-7	.	TRBV19	.	CASSRDSQYEQYF	TGTGCCAGTAGTAGGGACTCGCAGTACGAGCAGTACTTC